Presented here are 23 T cell receptor beta chains from one specimen sequenced in a study of Graves' ophthalmopathy and Graves' hyperthyroidism. Amplified TCR beta CDR3 regions were obtained using RNA transcripts as template. Investigators did first-round RT-PCR with HTBI primers, then second-round multiplex PCR. TCRdb independently ran MiXCR on the multiplex PCR reads; one entry per CDR3 protein. The sample consists of 600,000 to 650,000 distinct CDR3 sequences, about 20% of them appearing once. The sequenced material came from peripheral blood. All receptors derive from a woman under 30 with stable Graves' hyperthyroidism. Some clones in this sample may be carry-over from other donors' samples.

This chain uses TRBV6-5 with TRBJ1-1; TRBD1 aligns across 7 bases. Germline V gene lookup returns CDR1 MNHEY and CDR2 SVGAGI. This CDR3 is 15 amino acids long. Trimming removed 0 bases from V and 5 bases from J; junction bases left unmatched: 6. CDR3 loop: CASSYSDRLGTEAFF. CDR3 bases: TGTGCCAGCAGTTACTCGGACAGGTTGGGGACTGAAGCTTTCTTT.

This clonotype was seen at least ten times. The genes are TRBV30 and TRBJ1-5; D is possibly TRBD1 (5 bases). The CDR3 consists of 13 residues. Germline CDR1 GTSNPN, CDR2 SVGIG (reference sequence). Trimming took 3 bases from V and 5 from J, leaving 11 bases between them. The CDR3 loop is CAWSGATYQPQHF. DNA of the CDR3: TGTGCCTGGAGCGGGGCAACCTATCAGCCCCAGCATTTT.

This chain uses TRBV2 with TRBJ1-2; D remains ambiguous. The CDR3 contains 14 residues. Germline V CDR1 and CDR2: SNHLY, FYNNEI. Trimming removed 2 bases at V and 9 bases at J, with 16 bases between. The CDR3 DNA is TGTGCCAGCAGTGAATCTCGGACGGGAAAGAGCTACACCTTC. Protein sequence: CASSESRTGKSYTF.

There are many counts of this clonotype. The V gene is TRBV20-1, the J gene TRBJ2-5; 9 bases are shared with TRBD2. The CDR3 consists of 14 residues. CDR1 is DFQATT and CDR2 is SNEGSKA in the germline V gene (reference sequence). V shed 6 bases and J 1 base; nucleotides not matched to a gene: 6. This CDR3 is CSAIAGDPQETQYF. DNA of the CDR3: TGCAGTGCGATAGCGGGGGACCCCCAAGAGACCCAGTACTTC.

This clonotype has ten or more counts. V and J are TRBV27 and TRBJ1-5; tentative D call: TRBD1 (6 bases). Between the trimmed V and J ends, which lost 3 bases and 4 bases, there was a span of 13 bases. The CDR3 is 15 residues long. Germline CDR1 reads MNHEY; CDR2 reads SMNVEV (reference sequence). CDR3 residues: CASSFGGLGNQPQHF. CDR3 in DNA: TGTGCCAGCAGTTTCGGGGGCTTAGGGAATCAGCCCCAGCATTTT.

This clonotype came up many times. The chain joins TRBV7-8 to TRBJ2-7; D unclear. From germline, CDR1 is SGHVS and CDR2 FQNEAQ. The CDR3 runs to 13 residues. V lost 2 bases and J 3 bases, leaving 8 bases between the germline ends. The CDR3 sequence is CASSLFSIYEQYF. Here the CDR3 DNA reads TGTGCCAGCAGCTTATTTAGCATCTACGAGCAGTACTTC.

This clonotype was seen ten or more times. CDR3 residues: CASSERDYTGELFF. The DNA for the CDR3 is TGTGCCAGCAGCGAGAGGGACTACACCGGGGAGCTGTTTTTT. The rearrangement links TRBV27 to TRBJ2-2; possibly TRBD2 for D (6 bases). Trimming removed 6 bases from V and 3 bases from J, with 11 bases in between. Per germline, CDR1 MNHEY and CDR2 SMNVEV (reference sequence). The CDR3 is 14 residues long.

This clonotype has a count of ten or more. This chain uses TRBV6-1 with TRBJ1-2, with 7 nucleotides matching TRBD1. This CDR3 has 13 residues. J was trimmed by 4 bases and V by 7 bases; bases with no gene match: 6. The germline CDR1 and CDR2 sequences are MNHNS and SASEGT. The CDR3 loop is CASTPGTAYGYTF. The CDR3 DNA reads as TGTGCCAGCACCCCGGGGACAGCCTATGGCTACACCTTC.

J is TRBJ2-2 and V is TRBV4-1; 8 nucleotides agree with TRBD1. Losses at the gene ends were 0 bases for V and 5 bases for J; bases not matched to a gene: 11. CDR3 length: 18 amino acids. Germline values: CDR1 MGHRA, CDR2 YSYEKL. For the CDR3, the DNA is TGCGCCAGCAGCCAAGAGCCGACAGGGGTAGGGATAACCGGGGAGCTGTTTTTT. Translated, it gives CASSQEPTGVGITGELFF.

This clonotype was seen only a few times. In DNA, the CDR3 is TGTGCCAGCAGTTACGGGCCTCGGGGATCCTACGAGCAGTACTTC. Translating gives CASSYGPRGSYEQYF. V usage is TRBV6-5 and J usage is TRBJ2-7, with TRBD2 as a possible D gene (5 bases). Germline CDR1 MNHEY, CDR2 SVGAGI. The ends were cut back, 2 bases at V and 1 base at J, with 12 bases in the middle. This CDR3 comprises 15 residues.

V usage is TRBV6-1 and J usage is TRBJ2-4; TRBD1 matches at 10 bases. The CDR3 extends over 14 amino acids. The V and J ends lost 8 bases and 2 bases, in that order; junction bases with no gene match: 3. Germline assignment: CDR1 MNHNS and CDR2 SASEGT. Here the CDR3 DNA reads TGTGCCAGCGGGGACAGGGGATCCAAAAACATTCAGTACTTC. This encodes CASGDRGSKNIQYF.

The V call is TRBV11-2, the J call TRBJ1-1; the D is unclear. Per germline, CDR1 SGHAT and CDR2 FQNNGV. Trimming took 1 base from V and 10 from J, leaving 22 bases between them. This CDR3 has 16 amino acids. CDR3 DNA: TGTGCCAGCAGCTTAGGGATGGACCATTCCGGAGGGCGAGCTTTCTTT. Its translation is CASSLGMDHSGGRAFF. The whole variable domain, remainder taken from reference TRBV11-2 and TRBJ1-1, is EAGVAQSPRYKIIEKRQSVAFWCNPISGHATLYWYQQILGQGPKLLIQFQNNGVVDDSQLPKDRFSAERLKGVDSTLKIQPAKLEDSAVYLCASSLGMDHSGGRAFFGQGTRLTVV.

This clonotype was observed a handful of times. V is TRBV11-2 and J is TRBJ2-7; weak D call: TRBD2 (5 bases). Germline V gene data show CDR1 as SGHAT and CDR2 as FQNNGV. The CDR3 runs to 17 residues. Trimming pared 5 bases from V and 7 bases from J, leaving 27 bases between. CDR3 amino acids: CASSPRRTRNRGLEQYF. In DNA form, the CDR3 reads TGTGCCAGCAGCCCCCGACGGACGAGAAACCGGGGTTTGGAGCAGTACTTC.

In its sample, this clonotype was seen many times. The rearrangement joins TRBV30 to TRBJ2-7; TRBD2 matches at 7 bases. This CDR3 spans 14 amino acids. Germline-derived CDR1 and CDR2 are GTSNPN and SVGIG (reference sequence). The V segment lost 1 base and the J segment 5 bases; nucleotides outside the gene matches: 8. CDR3 amino acids: CAWSEASGLDEQYF. As DNA, the CDR3 is TGTGCCTGGAGTGAGGCTAGCGGCCTCGACGAGCAGTACTTC.

This clonotype was detected ten times or more. CDR3 sequence (DNA): TGTGCCAGCGCAGTCCCGAACACTGAAGCTTTCTTT. Encoded protein: CASAVPNTEAFF. The V and J genes are TRBV2 and TRBJ1-1; no clear D. Germline CDR1 and CDR2: SNHLY and FYNNEI. V lost 8 bases and J 1 base, leaving 8 bases between the germline ends. This CDR3 contains 12 residues.

In this sample, this clonotype turned up many times. The CDR3 sequence: CASSAGGRVYEQYF. CDR3 nucleotides: TGTGCCAGCAGTGCCGGCGGCAGGGTCTACGAGCAGTACTTC. This chain uses TRBV6-1 with TRBJ2-7, with D possibly TRBD1 on 5 matching bases. The CDR3 totals 14 residues. The ends were cut back, 4 bases at V and 3 bases at J, with 13 bases in the middle. From germline, CDR1 is MNHNS and CDR2 SASEGT.

This clonotype came up many times. The chain is built from TRBV7-9 and TRBJ1-2; D remains unclear. The CDR3 runs 13 residues. Trimming removed 0 bases at V and 4 bases at J, with 6 bases between. CDR1 and CDR2 (germline): SEHNR, FQNEAQ (reference sequence). The CDR3 here is CASSLAQTYGYTF. Here the CDR3 DNA reads TGTGCCAGCAGCTTAGCCCAGACCTATGGCTACACCTTC.

This clonotype was seen ten or more times. This chain links TRBV12-3 or TRBV12-4 with TRBJ1-2; maybe TRBD1 (6 bases). V lost 4 bases to trimming and J lost 8 bases, with 14 bases between them. This CDR3 contains 13 residues. For the CDR3, the DNA is TGTGCCAGCAGTTCCTTCACAGGGTTCGGCTACACCTTC. Its translation is CASSSFTGFGYTF.

This clonotype was seen ten or more times. This chain connects TRBV20-1 to TRBJ2-6; 8 nucleotides align to TRBD1. The CDR3 has 17 amino acids. V dropped 4 bases and J dropped 4; count of bases not matched to a gene: 12. In germline, CDR1 is DFQATT, CDR2 SNEGSKA (reference sequence). The chain's CDR3 is CSAIAAGGAYGANVLTF. The CDR3 bases are TGCAGTGCTATTGCCGCAGGGGGCGCGTACGGGGCCAACGTCCTGACTTTC.

This clonotype appeared many times. The chain has TRBV7-9 and TRBJ2-5; tentatively, D is TRBD1 (6 bases). Germline CDR1 reads SEHNR; CDR2 reads FQNEAQ (reference sequence). With 0 bases removed from V and 5 bases from J, the gap between germline ends came to 16 bases. The CDR3 covers 16 residues. This chain's CDR3 is CASSLARQAAGETQYF. The CDR3 DNA reads as TGTGCCAGCAGCTTAGCAAGACAGGCGGCCGGGGAGACCCAGTACTTC. Looking up the rest from reference TRBV7-9 and TRBJ2-5 gives the full variable domain: DTGVSQNPRHKITKRGQNVTFRCDPISEHNRLYWYRQTLGQGPEFLTYFQNEAQLEKSRLLSDRFSAERPKGSFSTLEIQRTEQGDSAMYLCASSLARQAAGETQYFGPGTRLLVL.

Ten or more counts support this clonotype. The gene calls are TRBV20-1 and TRBJ2-5; D remains ambiguous. Trimming removed 4 bases at V and 2 bases at J, with 8 bases between. Looked up from germline, CDR1 is DFQATT and CDR2 is SNEGSKA (reference sequence). This CDR3 region has 12 residues. The CDR3 DNA reads TGCAGTGCTAACCCCAGGCAAGAGACCCAGTACTTC. This encodes CSANPRQETQYF.

This clonotype occurred many times. This chain connects TRBV2 to TRBJ1-5, with D unresolved. Germline assignment: CDR1 SNHLY and CDR2 FYNNEI. The germline V and J ends were trimmed by 4 bases and 3 bases, with 10 bases remaining between them. The CDR3 sequence is 14 residues long. In nucleotides, the CDR3 is TGTGCCAGCAGTGGCCAGAGGAACAATCAGCCCCAGCATTTT. Amino acid sequence: CASSGQRNNQPQHF. The full variable domain, in which reference TRBV2 and TRBJ1-5 provide the parts outside the CDR3, is EPEVTQTPSHQVTQMGQEVILRCVPISNHLYFYWYRQILGQKVEFLVSFYNNEISEKSEIFDDQFSVERPDGSNFTLKIRSTKLEDSAMYFCASSGQRNNQPQHFGDGTRLSIL.

This clonotype showed up many times. The J gene is TRBJ1-2, the V gene TRBV30, with 9 bases matching TRBD1. The V gene end was trimmed by 2 bases and the J gene end by 8 bases; junction bases not matched to a gene: 6. The CDR3 is 13 amino acids. CDR1 and CDR2 (germline): GTSNPN, SVGIG (reference sequence). The CDR3, as DNA: TGTGCCTGGAGTACCAACAGGGGGCGCGGCTACACCTTC. This codes for CAWSTNRGRGYTF.